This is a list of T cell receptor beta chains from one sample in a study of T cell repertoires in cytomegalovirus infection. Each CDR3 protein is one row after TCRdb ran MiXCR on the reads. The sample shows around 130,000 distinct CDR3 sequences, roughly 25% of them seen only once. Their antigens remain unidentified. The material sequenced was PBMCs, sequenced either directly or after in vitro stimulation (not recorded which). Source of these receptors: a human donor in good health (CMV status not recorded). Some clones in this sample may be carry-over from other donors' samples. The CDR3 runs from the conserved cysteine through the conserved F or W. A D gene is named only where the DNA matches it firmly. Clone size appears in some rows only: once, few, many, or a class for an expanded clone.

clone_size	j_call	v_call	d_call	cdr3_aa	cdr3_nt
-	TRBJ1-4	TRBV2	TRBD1	CASRGTGVPNEKLFF	TGTGCCAGCAGGGGGACAGGGGTCCCTAATGAAAAACTGTTTTTT
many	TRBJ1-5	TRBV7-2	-	CASSIRGNQPQHF	TGTGCCAGCAGCATCAGGGGCAATCAGCCCCAGCATTTT
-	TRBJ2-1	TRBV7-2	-	CASSLYGIEQFF	TGTGCCAGCAGCTTATACGGGATTGAGCAGTTCTTC
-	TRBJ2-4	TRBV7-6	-	CASSLGGPLENIQYF	TGTGCCAGCAGCTTAGGGGGACCCCTAGAAAACATTCAGTACTTC
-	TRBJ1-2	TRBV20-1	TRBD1	CSATDRGIDYGYTF	TGCAGTGCTACGGACAGGGGCATAGACTATGGCTACACCTTC
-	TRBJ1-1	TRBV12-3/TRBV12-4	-	CASIATGPEAFF	TGTGCCAGCATCGCCACAGGCCCTGAAGCTTTCTTT
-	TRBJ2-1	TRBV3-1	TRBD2	CASSHIKREGPQFF	TGTGCCAGCAGCCATATAAAGCGGGAGGGCCCACAGTTCTTC
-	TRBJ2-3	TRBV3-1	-	CASSQERIVSDTQYF	TGTGCCAGCAGCCAAGAGAGGATAGTATCAGATACGCAGTATTTT
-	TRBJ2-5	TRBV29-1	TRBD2	CSVQGTRGTSGRGETQYF	TGCAGCGTTCAAGGGACCCGAGGGACTAGCGGGAGGGGCGAGACCCAGTACTTC
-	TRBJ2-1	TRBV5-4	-	CASSLAKTRVDEQFF	TGTGCCAGCAGCTTGGCCAAGACCAGGGTCGATGAGCAGTTCTTC
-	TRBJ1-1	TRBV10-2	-	CASSDRAGMNTEAFF	TGCGCCAGCAGTGACAGGGCAGGGATGAACACTGAAGCTTTCTTT
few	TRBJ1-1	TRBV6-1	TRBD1	CASSERSRAGQGAEAFF	TGTGCCAGCAGTGAACGGTCCAGAGCGGGACAGGGCGCTGAAGCTTTCTTT
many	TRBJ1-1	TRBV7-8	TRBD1	CASSSQGQGNTEAFF	TGTGCCAGCAGCTCCCAGGGACAGGGTAACACTGAAGCTTTCTTT
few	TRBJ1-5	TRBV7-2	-	CASSPPGHQPQHF	TGTGCCAGCAGCCCACCGGGGCATCAGCCCCAGCATTTT
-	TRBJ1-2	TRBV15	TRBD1	CATSRDIRTGNGYTF	TGTGCCACCAGCAGAGATATAAGGACAGGGAATGGCTACACCTTC
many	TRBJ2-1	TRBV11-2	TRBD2	CASSPSHTSGRRGGEQFF	TGTGCCAGCAGCCCGAGCCACACTAGCGGGAGACGGGGCGGTGAGCAGTTCTTC
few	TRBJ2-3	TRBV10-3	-	CAISETARETTDTQYF	TGTGCCATCAGTGAGACGGCCAGAGAAACCACAGATACGCAGTATTTT
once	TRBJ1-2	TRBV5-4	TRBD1	CASSRQGAYGYTF	TGTGCCAGCAGCCGACAGGGTGCCTATGGCTACACCTTC
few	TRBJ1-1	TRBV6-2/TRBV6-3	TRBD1	CASSYPDRGYMNTEAFF	TGTGCCAGCAGTTACCCAGACAGGGGATACATGAACACTGAAGCTTTCTTT
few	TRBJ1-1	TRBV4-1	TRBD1	CASSLQGARSEAFF	TGCGCCAGCAGCTTACAGGGGGCGAGGTCTGAAGCTTTCTTT
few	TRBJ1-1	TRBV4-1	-	CASSQVEGPNTEAFF	TGCGCCAGCAGCCAAGTGGAGGGGCCGAACACTGAAGCTTTCTTT
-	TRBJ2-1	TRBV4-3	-	CASSQVKNNEQFF	TGCGCCAGCAGCCAAGTTAAAAACAATGAGCAGTTCTTC
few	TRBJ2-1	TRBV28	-	CAARARTRNEQFF	TGTGCCGCCAGGGCCCGAACCCGCAATGAGCAGTTCTTC
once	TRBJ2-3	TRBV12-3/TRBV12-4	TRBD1	CASSLTGTTDTQYF	TGTGCCAGCAGCCTGACAGGGACCACAGATACGCAGTATTTT
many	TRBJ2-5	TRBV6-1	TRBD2	CASSPRAGGETQYF	TGTGCCAGCAGCCCAAGAGCGGGGGGAGAGACCCAGTACTTC
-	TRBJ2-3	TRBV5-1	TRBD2	CASSFWTSGTDTQYF	TGCGCCAGCAGCTTCTGGACTAGCGGCACAGATACGCAGTATTTT
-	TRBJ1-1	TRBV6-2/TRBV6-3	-	CASSYSGLLANTEAFF	TGTGCCAGCAGTTACTCGGGGTTACTCGCGAACACTGAAGCTTTCTTT
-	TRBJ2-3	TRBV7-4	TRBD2	CASSSGTSGRDYTDTQYF	TGTGCCAGCAGCTCCGGGACTAGCGGGAGGGACTACACAGATACGCAGTATTTT
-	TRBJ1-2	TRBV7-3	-	CASSPHLETAYGYTF	TGTGCCAGCAGCCCCCACTTAGAGACAGCGTATGGCTACACCTTC
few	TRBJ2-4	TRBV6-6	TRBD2	CASSLSSSGSRNIQYF	TGTGCCAGCAGTCTTTCGTCTAGCGGGAGTAGAAACATTCAGTACTTC
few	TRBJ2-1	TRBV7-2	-	CASSPVGSRNEQFF	TGTGCCAGCAGCCCTGTGGGGAGTAGAAATGAGCAGTTCTTC
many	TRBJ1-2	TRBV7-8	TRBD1	CASSLARTGVGYTF	TGTGCCAGCAGCTTAGCTAGGACAGGGGTCGGCTACACCTTC